This T cell receptor beta chain was captured in a study of T-cell memory formation after mild COVID-19. Study results and limitations: Cross-reactive memory appears to have joined, as suggested by some responding clones showing up in pre-infection memory. CD8+ contracting clones occupied EMRA, while CD4+ ones occupied mainly CM and EM.

Worth noting for this clonotype: No antigen is known for it.

CDR1 and CDR2 (germline): SGHTA, FQGNSA. This CDR3 has 15 residues. V was cut by 1 base and J by 9 bases, with 18 bases left in between. UMIs and sample barcodes were carried by the TCR alpha and TCR beta cDNA libraries that 5'RACE produced using constant-segment primers. TCRdb passed the 5' RACE reads through MiXCR, listing each CDR3 protein once. Here the sample spans more than 350,000 distinct CDR3 sequences, 20% to 25% being singletons. The sequenced material came from PBMCs or a T cell subset sorted from them (not recorded which). The chain carries TRBV7-2 and TRBJ1-1; D unresolved. The clonotype originates from an adult woman who had mild COVID-19 (a few samples of this study predate the infection). Cell type and time point are not known. The CDR3 reads CASSLEGLGAGKAFF. CDR3 sequence (DNA): TGTGCCAGCAGCTTAGAAGGGTTAGGAGCCGGTAAAGCTTTCTTT.